The 18 T cell receptor beta chains presented below share a single source sample, sequenced in a study of cytomegalovirus exposure and HLA in healthy donors. The primer mix had 60 Vbeta and 13 Jbeta primers. Method: immunoSEQ multiplex PCR; TCRdb's copy keeps in-frame clones and lacks some. The top ten clones hold 1.5% to 2% of a sample with about 210,000 clones, 75% to 80% of them seen once. The sample was PBMCs. The receptors originated from a male donor in good health and CMV-seronegative.

The genes are TRBV5-1 and TRBJ2-2, with TRBD2 matching over 7 bases. Per the germline V gene, CDR1 is SGHRS and CDR2 is YFSETQ. V dropped 6 bases and J dropped 4; count of bases not matched to a gene: 12. This CDR3 is 16 amino acids long. Written as DNA, the CDR3 is TGCGCCAGCACGTTTGGGGGAGGGCCGGGCACCGGGGAGCTGTTTTTT. It encodes CASTFGGGPGTGELFF.

The chain links TRBV9 to TRBJ2-1, with TRBD2 matching 13 bases. Germline CDR1 reads SGDLS; CDR2 reads YYNGEE. This CDR3 is built from 22 residues. V lost 0 bases to trimming and J lost 0 bases; unmatched junction nucleotides: 15. The CDR3 sequence is CASSVAAGKGTSGASSYNEQFF. The CDR3 nucleotides read TGTGCCAGCAGCGTAGCTGCCGGGAAGGGGACTAGCGGGGCGAGCTCCTACAATGAGCAGTTCTTC.

The J gene is TRBJ2-3, the V gene TRBV5-1; 7 bases agree with TRBD2. Trimming at V came to 4 bases and at J to 0 bases, leaving 8 bases not matched to a gene. Per the germline V gene, CDR1 is SGHRS and CDR2 is YFSETQ. The CDR3 sequence is 16 residues long. The CDR3 nucleotides read TGCGCCAGCAGCATCACTAGCGAGTGGAGCACAGATACGCAGTATTTT. Translating it yields CASSITSEWSTDTQYF. Full variable domain (rest looked up from reference TRBV5-1 and TRBJ2-3): KAGVTQTPRYLIKTRGQQVTLSCSPISGHRSVSWYQQTPGQGLQFLFEYFSETQRNKGNFPGRFSGRQFSNSRSEMNVSTLELGDSALYLCASSITSEWSTDTQYFGPGTRLTVL.

The rearrangement joins TRBV6-5 to TRBJ1-2, with D perhaps matching TRBD1 (5 bases). CDR1 MNHEY and CDR2 SVGAGI come from the germline V gene. Trimming removed 0 bases at V and 7 bases at J, with 12 bases between. The CDR3 is made up of 14 amino acids. Here the CDR3 DNA reads TGTGCCAGCAGTTACTCAAACAGGCAGTCTGGCTACACCTTC. Its translation: CASSYSNRQSGYTF.

The V call is TRBV4-1, the J call TRBJ2-5, with a weak D call TRBD2 (5 bases). CDR1 MGHRA and CDR2 YSYEKL come from the germline V gene. The CDR3 is 17 residues long. With 0 bases removed from V and 5 bases from J, the gap between germline ends came to 19 bases. This chain's CDR3 is CASSQDLALPRGETQYF. The CDR3 nucleotides read TGCGCCAGCAGCCAAGATTTGGCCCTTCCTAGAGGGGAGACCCAGTACTTC.

V and J are TRBV5-6 and TRBJ2-7, with 12 bases that match TRBD2. The germline CDR1 and CDR2 sequences are SGHDT and YYEEEE. The CDR3 length is 16 residues. The V gene end was trimmed by 4 bases and the J gene end by 7 bases; junction bases not matched to a gene: 12. CDR3 coding DNA: TGTGCCAGCAGCACCGGACTAGCGGGGTCTACGGTGGAGCAGTACTTC. It specifies CASSTGLAGSTVEQYF.

In this sample, this clone turned up a few times. The chain joins TRBV6-6 to TRBJ1-4; 8 bases align to TRBD1. Germline assignment: CDR1 MNHNY and CDR2 SVGAGI (reference sequence). The CDR3 runs to 15 residues. V gave up 5 bases and J gave up 8 bases; unmatched junction bases: 10. CDR3: CASSPLTGAGEKLFF. CDR3 nucleotides: TGTGCCAGCAGTCCCTTGACAGGGGCGGGCGAAAAACTGTTTTTT.

This chain connects TRBV2 to TRBJ1-4; TRBD1 matches at 8 bases. The germline V gene has CDR1 SNHLY and CDR2 FYNNEI. The trim removed 7 bases at V and 0 bases at J, leaving 4 bases unmatched. The CDR3 runs 15 residues. The CDR3 sequence: CASTGTGATNEKLFF. CDR3 sequence (DNA): TGTGCCAGCACCGGGACAGGAGCAACTAATGAAAAACTGTTTTTT.

The V call is TRBV28, the J call TRBJ1-4; perhaps TRBD1 as D (6 bases). Per germline, CDR1 MDHEN and CDR2 SYDVKM. Trimming removed 5 bases at V and 4 bases at J, with 14 bases between. The CDR3 loop spans 15 amino acids. CDR3 residues: CASSQLDSHNEKLFF. In DNA form, the CDR3 reads TGTGCCAGCAGTCAACTGGACAGCCATAATGAAAAACTGTTTTTT.

The CDR3 bases are TGTGCCAGCCGGGGGGGTGGTAGCGGATACCAAGAGACCCAGTACTTC. It yields the protein CASRGGGSGYQETQYF. The V and J genes are TRBV11-2 and TRBJ2-5; TRBD2 matches at 8 bases. This CDR3 comprises 16 residues. CDR1 and CDR2 (germline): SGHAT, FQNNGV. Unmatched junction bases numbered 11, after V lost 8 bases and J lost 0 bases.

This clone has a handful of counts. CDR3 loop: CASSELGAPWYF. The CDR3 DNA reads TGTGCCAGCAGTGAACTCGGTGCCCCTTGGTACTTC. The rearrangement joins TRBV6-1 to TRBJ2-7; D not certain. The germline CDR1 and CDR2 sequences are MNHNS and SASEGT. The CDR3 is 12 amino acids. Trimming cost V 2 bases and J 12 bases, with 14 bases left between them.

The V gene is TRBV4-2, the J gene TRBJ1-5; D uncertain. This CDR3 contains 12 residues. Trimming pared 6 bases from V and 5 bases from J, leaving 8 bases between. Germline assignment: CDR1 LGHNA and CDR2 YNFKEQ. The CDR3 protein is CASSIADQPQHF. The CDR3 DNA follows: TGTGCCAGCAGTATTGCGGATCAGCCCCAGCATTTT.

The chain is built from TRBV7-2 and TRBJ2-3; 8 bases are a match to TRBD2. CDR1 and CDR2 (germline): SGHTA, FQGNSA. The CDR3 is 14 residues long. V lost 4 bases to trimming and J lost 6 bases; unmatched junction nucleotides: 6. The CDR3 DNA follows: TGTGCCAGCAGCTCACGGACTAGCTCGGATACGCAGTATTTT. Protein product: CASSSRTSSDTQYF.

This clone occurred once. V is TRBV6-1 and J is TRBJ1-1; D might be TRBD1 (6 bases). This CDR3 has 14 amino acids. The V end was cut by 7 bases, the J end by 4 bases, with 16 bases between. The germline CDR1 and CDR2 sequences are MNHNS and SASEGT. This chain's CDR3 is CASNPRGGPTEAFF. The CDR3 DNA reads as TGTGCCAGCAACCCCCGGGGGGGGCCCACTGAAGCTTTCTTT.

The chain couples TRBV19 to TRBJ1-1; D gene unclear. Germline-derived CDR1 and CDR2 are LNHDA and SQIVND (reference sequence). The CDR3 contains 13 residues. The V and J ends lost 3 bases and 3 bases respectively, with 8 bases between them. CDR3 loop: CASSIFIYTEAFF. CDR3 DNA sequence: TGTGCCAGTAGTATTTTTATCTACACTGAAGCTTTCTTT.

There are a few counts of this clone. The chain has TRBV9 and TRBJ2-7; 10 nucleotides align to TRBD2. After removal of 3 bases from V and 6 bases from J, the junction contained 9 bases not matched to a gene. CDR1 and CDR2 from the germline V gene are SGDLS and YYNGEE. The CDR3 runs to 15 residues. The CDR3 region has the DNA TGTGCCAGCAGCGGGGCCCTAGCGGGAGTGTCCGAGCAGTACTTC. Translated, it gives CASSGALAGVSEQYF. Looking up the rest from reference TRBV9 and TRBJ2-7 gives the full variable domain: DSGVTQTPKHLITATGQRVTLRCSPRSGDLSVYWYQQSLDQGLQFLIQYYNGEERAKGNILERFSAQQFPDLHSELNLSSLELGDSALYFCASSGALAGVSEQYFGPGTRLTVT.

The chain has TRBV7-9 and TRBJ1-2, with no clear D. The CDR3 is 12 amino acids. With 3 bases removed from V and 8 bases from J, the gap between germline ends came to 10 bases. From germline, CDR1 is SEHNR and CDR2 FQNEAQ (reference sequence). This chain's CDR3 is CASSFGGNGYTF. CDR3 in DNA: TGTGCCAGCAGCTTTGGAGGGAACGGCTACACCTTC.

This chain links TRBV27 with TRBJ1-5; tentative D call: TRBD1 (6 bases). V lost 0 bases and J 0 bases, leaving 9 bases between the germline ends. The CDR3 loop spans 16 amino acids. Germline V lookup: CDR1 MNHEY, CDR2 SMNVEV (reference sequence). CDR3 nucleotide sequence: TGTGCCAGCAGTTTATCGGGGGCCCATAGCAATCAGCCCCAGCATTTT. Translated, it gives CASSLSGAHSNQPQHF.